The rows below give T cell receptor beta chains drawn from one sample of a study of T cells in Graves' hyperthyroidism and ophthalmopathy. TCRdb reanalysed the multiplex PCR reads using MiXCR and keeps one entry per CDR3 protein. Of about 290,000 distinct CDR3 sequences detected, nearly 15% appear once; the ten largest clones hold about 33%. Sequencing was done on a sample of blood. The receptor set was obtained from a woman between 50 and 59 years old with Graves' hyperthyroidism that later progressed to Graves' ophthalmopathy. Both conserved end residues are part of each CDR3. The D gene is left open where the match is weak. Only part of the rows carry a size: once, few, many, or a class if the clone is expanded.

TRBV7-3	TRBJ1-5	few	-	TGTGCCAGCCATTGGAGGGGCAATCAGCCCCAGCATTTT	CASHWRGNQPQHF
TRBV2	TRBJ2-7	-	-	TGTGCCAGCAGTGGGGGCAGTAGGAGCTCCTACGAGCAGTACTTC	CASSGGSRSSYEQYF
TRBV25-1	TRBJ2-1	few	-	TGTGCCACGGCTTTTGGGACCAGCTACAATGAGCAGTTCTTC	CATAFGTSYNEQFF
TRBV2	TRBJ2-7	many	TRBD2	TGTGCCAGCGGACTAGCGGCGGCCTACGAGCAGTACTTC	CASGLAAAYEQYF
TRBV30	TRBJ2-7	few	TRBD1	TGTGCCTGGGACAGGGGCACCTACGAGCAGTACTTC	CAWDRGTYEQYF
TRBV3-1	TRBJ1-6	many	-	TGTGCTACCGGGCGGCAGTATAATTCACCCCTCCACTTT	CATGRQYNSPLHF
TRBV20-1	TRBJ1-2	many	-	TGCAGTGCTAGAGACAGTCATAACTATGGCTACACCTTC	CSARDSHNYGYTF
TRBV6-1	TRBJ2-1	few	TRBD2	TGTGCCAGCAGGGCGGCTAGCGGGACCTACAATGAGCAGTTCTTC	CASRAASGTYNEQFF
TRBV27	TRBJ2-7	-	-	TGTGCCAGCAGTTTCAAGGGGGTCCACGAGCAGTACTTC	CASSFKGVHEQYF
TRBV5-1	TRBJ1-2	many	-	TGCGCCAGCAGCTTAATGGCGGGCGATGGCTACACCTTC	CASSLMAGDGYTF
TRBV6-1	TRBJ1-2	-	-	TGTGCCAGCAGTGAAAGGGCCAGGCTCTATGGCTACACCTTC	CASSERARLYGYTF
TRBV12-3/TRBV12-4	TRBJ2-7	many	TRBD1	TGTGCCAGCAGGAGACAGGGGGCTACCTACGAGCAGTACTTC	CASRRQGATYEQYF
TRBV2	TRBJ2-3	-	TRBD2	TGTGCCAGCAGTGGGCTAGCGGGTTCGCCAGATACGCAGTATTTT	CASSGLAGSPDTQYF
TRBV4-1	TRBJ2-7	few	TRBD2	TGCGCCAGCAGCCAAGATTCCCCGGGGGGAGGATCCTACGAGCAGTACTTC	CASSQDSPGGGSYEQYF
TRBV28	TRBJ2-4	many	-	TGTGCCAGCAGTATAAGTACCAAAAACATTCAGTACTTC	CASSISTKNIQYF
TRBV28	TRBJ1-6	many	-	TGTGCCAGCACGATGGGGGGGCAGGGGATTTCACCCCTCCACTTT	CASTMGGQGISPLHF
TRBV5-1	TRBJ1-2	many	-	TGCGCCAGCAGCCCGGACGGAGCCTATGGAGGCTACACCTTC	CASSPDGAYGGYTF
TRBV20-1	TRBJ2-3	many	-	TGCAGTGCTCAAATCCTCTCTAGCACAGATACGCAGTATTTT	CSAQILSSTDTQYF
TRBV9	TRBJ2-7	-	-	TGTGCCAGCAGCACAGCACAAGGTGATGAGCAGTACTTC	CASSTAQGDEQYF
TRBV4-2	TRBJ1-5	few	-	TGTGCCAGCAGCCAAGATCCCTTTATCGCTCAGCCCCAGCATTTT	CASSQDPFIAQPQHF
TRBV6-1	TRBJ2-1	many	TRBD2	TGTGCCAGCACGGGTGGGACTAGCGGGAGGGCCCAATCCTACAATGAGCAGTTCTTC	CASTGGTSGRAQSYNEQFF
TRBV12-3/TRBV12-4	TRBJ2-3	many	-	TGTGCCAGCAGTAAAGGAACAGATACGCAGTATTTT	CASSKGTDTQYF
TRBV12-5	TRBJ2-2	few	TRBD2	TGTGCTAGTGGTTTTCAGAAACTAGCGGGAGTGAACACCGGGGAGCTGTTTTTT	CASGFQKLAGVNTGELFF
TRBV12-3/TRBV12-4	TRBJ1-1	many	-	TGTGCCAGCCGTTCATGGGGGTCTGGAGACACTGAAGCTTTCTTT	CASRSWGSGDTEAFF
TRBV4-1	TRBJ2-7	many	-	TGCGCCAGCTCCCCGTCCTCCGCCTACGAGCAGTACTTC	CASSPSSAYEQYF
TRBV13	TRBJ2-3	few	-	TGTGCCAGCAGCCTAAGAAAGTTTACAGATACGCAGTATTTT	CASSLRKFTDTQYF
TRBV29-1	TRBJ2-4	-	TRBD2	TGCAGCGCCGGGAACCCAACTCAAGCGGGAACCAAAAACATTCAGTACTTC	CSAGNPTQAGTKNIQYF
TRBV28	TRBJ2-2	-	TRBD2	TGTGCCAGCAGTTTACGGACTAGCTCGGGGGGTGACACCGGGGAGCTGTTTTTT	CASSLRTSSGGDTGELFF
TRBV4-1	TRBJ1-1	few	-	TGCGCCAGCAGCCAACAGACAGGGAACACTGAAGCTTTCTTT	CASSQQTGNTEAFF
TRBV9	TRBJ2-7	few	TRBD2	TGTGCCAGCAGCGGGCAGCGGGAGCTCGCCTACGAGCAGTACTTC	CASSGQRELAYEQYF